This T cell receptor (beta chain) was identified in a study of blood T cell repertoires in COVID-19. Participants' own reports of clinical history determined their cohort assignment. The CDR3 is made up of 16 amino acids. From germline, CDR1 is LGHDT and CDR2 YNNKEL (reference sequence). V shed 5 bases and J shed 1 base, with 17 bases lying between them. Authors' processing steps: How many nucleated cells were present was estimated from reference gene primer amplification. The repertoire was sequenced with immunoSEQ multiplex PCR; TCRdb's copy has only in-frame clones and lacks some. V, J and clone size are taken as reported in that table, and D and trimming were inferred from the DNA itself. Of 450,000 or so clones listed, around 90% are singletons.

Specimen: PBMCs or T cells enriched from blood (not recorded which). The gene calls are TRBV3-1 (or the pseudogene TRBV3-2) and TRBJ1-1; possible D gene TRBD1, 6 bases. The sequence came from a man younger than 30 who had recovered from COVID-19. The CDR3 sequence is CASSSIRDRPNTEAFF. CDR3 nucleotides: TGTGCCAGCAGCTCGATCCGAGACAGGCCGAACACTGAAGCTTTCTTT.